The clone carrying this TCR beta chain was seen a few times. The antigen is unknown. This sample is part of a study of beta chain features in type 1 diabetes. Points from the study as a whole: There was a moderate but significant shortening of TCRB CDR3s in all four CD4+ subsets of Type 1 diabetes patients.

CDR1 is GTSNPN, CDR2 SVGIG, per germline (reference sequence). V lost 3 bases to trimming and J lost 5 bases; unmatched junction nucleotides: 9. The CDR3 totals 14 residues. Reverse transcribing all isolated RNA meant expressed TCRB transcripts were sequenced. Profiled with immunoSEQ multiplex PCR; TCRdb holds only in-frame clones, not every one. The repertoire holds approximately 260,000 clones, with roughly 22% as singletons. The receptor comes from a woman aged 40 to 50 with type 1 diabetes. V gene TRBV30 combines with J gene TRBJ2-5, with TRBD2 identical over 7 bases. The sequenced sample was naive CD4+ T cells from blood. DNA for the CDR3: TGTGCCTGGAGGAAGGCCCTAGCGGTTGAGACCCAGTACTTC. Translating gives CAWRKALAVETQYF.